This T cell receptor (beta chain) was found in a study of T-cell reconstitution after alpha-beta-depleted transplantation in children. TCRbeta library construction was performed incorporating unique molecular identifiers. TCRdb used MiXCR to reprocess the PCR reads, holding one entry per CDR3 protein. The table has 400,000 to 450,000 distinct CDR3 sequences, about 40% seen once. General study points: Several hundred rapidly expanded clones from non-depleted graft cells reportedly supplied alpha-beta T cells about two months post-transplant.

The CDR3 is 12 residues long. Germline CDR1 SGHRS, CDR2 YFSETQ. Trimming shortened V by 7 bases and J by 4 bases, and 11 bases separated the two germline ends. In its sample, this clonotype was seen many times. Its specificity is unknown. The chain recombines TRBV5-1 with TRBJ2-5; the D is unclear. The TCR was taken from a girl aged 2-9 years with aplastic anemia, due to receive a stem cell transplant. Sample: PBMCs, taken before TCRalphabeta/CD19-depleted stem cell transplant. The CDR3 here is CASGQVGETQYF. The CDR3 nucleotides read TGCGCCAGCGGTCAGGTAGGAGAGACCCAGTACTTC. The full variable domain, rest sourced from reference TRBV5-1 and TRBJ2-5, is KAGVTQTPRYLIKTRGQQVTLSCSPISGHRSVSWYQQTPGQGLQFLFEYFSETQRNKGNFPGRFSGRQFSNSRSEMNVSTLELGDSALYLCASGQVGETQYFGPGTRLLVL.